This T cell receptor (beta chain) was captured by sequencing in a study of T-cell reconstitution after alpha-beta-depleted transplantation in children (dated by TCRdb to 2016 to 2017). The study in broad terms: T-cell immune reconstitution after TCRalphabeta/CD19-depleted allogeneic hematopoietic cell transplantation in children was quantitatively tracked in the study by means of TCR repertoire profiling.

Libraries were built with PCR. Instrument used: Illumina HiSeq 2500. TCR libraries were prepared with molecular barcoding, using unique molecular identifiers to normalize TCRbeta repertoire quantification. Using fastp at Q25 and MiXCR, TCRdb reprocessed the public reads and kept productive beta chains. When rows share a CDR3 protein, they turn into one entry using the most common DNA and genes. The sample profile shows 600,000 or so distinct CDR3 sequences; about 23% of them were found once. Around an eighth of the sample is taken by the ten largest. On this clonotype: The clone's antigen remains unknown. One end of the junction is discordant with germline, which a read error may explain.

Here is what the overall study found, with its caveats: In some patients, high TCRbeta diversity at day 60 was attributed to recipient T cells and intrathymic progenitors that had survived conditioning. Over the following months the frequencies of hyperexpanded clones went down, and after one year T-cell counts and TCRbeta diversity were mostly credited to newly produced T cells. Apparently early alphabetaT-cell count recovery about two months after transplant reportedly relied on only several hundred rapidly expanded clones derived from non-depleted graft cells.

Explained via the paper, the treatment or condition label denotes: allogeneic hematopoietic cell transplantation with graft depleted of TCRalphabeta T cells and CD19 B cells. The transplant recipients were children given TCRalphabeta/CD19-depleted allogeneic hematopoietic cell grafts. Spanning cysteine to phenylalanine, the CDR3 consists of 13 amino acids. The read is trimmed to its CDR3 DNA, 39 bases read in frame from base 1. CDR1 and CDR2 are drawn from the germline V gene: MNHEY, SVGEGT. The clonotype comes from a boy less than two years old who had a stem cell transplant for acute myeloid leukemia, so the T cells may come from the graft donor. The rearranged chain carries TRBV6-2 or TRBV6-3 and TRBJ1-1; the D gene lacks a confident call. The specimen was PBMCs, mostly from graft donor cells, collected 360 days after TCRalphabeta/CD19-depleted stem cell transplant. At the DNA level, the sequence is TGTGCCAGCCACTTCGGGCGGAACCCTGAAGCTTTCTTT. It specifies CASHFGRNPEAFF.